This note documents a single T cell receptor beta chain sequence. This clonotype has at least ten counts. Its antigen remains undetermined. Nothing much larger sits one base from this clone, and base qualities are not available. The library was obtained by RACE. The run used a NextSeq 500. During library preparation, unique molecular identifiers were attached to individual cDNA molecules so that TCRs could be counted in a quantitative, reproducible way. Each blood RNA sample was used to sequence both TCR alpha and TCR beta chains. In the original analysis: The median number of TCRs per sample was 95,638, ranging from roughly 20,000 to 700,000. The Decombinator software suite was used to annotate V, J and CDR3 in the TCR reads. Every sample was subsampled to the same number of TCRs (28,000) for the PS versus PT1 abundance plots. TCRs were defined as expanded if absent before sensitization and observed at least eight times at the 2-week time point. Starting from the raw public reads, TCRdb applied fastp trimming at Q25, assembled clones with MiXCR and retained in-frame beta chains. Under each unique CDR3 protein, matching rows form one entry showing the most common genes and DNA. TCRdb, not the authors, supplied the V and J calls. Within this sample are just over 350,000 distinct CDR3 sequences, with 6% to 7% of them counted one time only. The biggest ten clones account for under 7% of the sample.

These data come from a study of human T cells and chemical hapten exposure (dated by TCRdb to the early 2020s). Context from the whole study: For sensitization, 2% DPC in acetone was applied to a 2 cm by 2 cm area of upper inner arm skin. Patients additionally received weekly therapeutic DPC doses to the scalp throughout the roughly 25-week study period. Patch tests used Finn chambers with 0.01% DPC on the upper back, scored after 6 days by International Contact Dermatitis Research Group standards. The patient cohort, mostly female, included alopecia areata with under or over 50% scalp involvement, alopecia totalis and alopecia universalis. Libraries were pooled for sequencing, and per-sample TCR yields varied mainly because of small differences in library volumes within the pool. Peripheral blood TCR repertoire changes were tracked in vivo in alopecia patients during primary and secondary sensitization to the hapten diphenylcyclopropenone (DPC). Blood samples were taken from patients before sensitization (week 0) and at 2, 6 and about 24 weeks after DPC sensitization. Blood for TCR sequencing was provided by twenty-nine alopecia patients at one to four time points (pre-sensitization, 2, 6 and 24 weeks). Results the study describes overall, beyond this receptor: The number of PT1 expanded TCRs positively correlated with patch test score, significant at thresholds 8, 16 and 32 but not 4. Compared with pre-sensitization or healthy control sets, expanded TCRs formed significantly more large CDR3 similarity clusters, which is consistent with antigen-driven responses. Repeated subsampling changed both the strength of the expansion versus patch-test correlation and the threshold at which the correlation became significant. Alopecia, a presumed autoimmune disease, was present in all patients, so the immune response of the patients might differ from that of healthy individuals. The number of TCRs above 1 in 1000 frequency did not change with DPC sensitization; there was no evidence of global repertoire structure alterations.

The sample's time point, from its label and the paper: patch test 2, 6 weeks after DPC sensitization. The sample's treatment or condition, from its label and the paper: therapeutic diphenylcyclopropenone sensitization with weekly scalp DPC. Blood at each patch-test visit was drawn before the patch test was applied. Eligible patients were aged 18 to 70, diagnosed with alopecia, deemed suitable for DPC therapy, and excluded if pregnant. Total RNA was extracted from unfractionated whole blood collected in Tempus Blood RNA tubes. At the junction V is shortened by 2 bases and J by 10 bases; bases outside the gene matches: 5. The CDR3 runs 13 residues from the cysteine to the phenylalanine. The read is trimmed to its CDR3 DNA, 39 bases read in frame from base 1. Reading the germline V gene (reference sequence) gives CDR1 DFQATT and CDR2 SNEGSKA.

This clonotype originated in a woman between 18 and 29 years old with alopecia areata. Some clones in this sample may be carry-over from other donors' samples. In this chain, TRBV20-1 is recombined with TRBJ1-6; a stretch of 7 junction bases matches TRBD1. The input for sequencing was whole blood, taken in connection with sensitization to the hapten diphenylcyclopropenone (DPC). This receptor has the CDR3 CSARPTGSSPLHF. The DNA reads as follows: TGCAGTGCTAGACCGACAGGGTCCTCACCCCTCCACTTT.